Below are 12 T cell receptor beta chains sequenced from a single sample in a study of long-term antiretroviral therapy in people with HIV. The assay, immunoSEQ v3.0, was run at survey level. Using immunoSEQ multiplex PCR, the repertoire was profiled, and TCRdb retains in-frame clones only, with some absent. The sample has 30,000 to 40,000 clones; roughly 94% are singletons. The source material was unsorted PBMCs, sampled more than 5 years after starting antiretroviral therapy. The receptors come from a woman aged 45-65 years with HIV.

This sequence joins TRBV29-1 and TRBJ1-2; TRBD1 aligns across 12 bases. CDR1 SQVTM and CDR2 ANQGSEA come from the germline V gene. This CDR3 is built from 14 residues. V lost 4 bases and J lost 8; bases outside the gene matches: 8. CDR3 bases: TGCAGCGTTGGGGCGGGACAGGGGGCGGGGGGCTACACCTTC. It is translated as CSVGAGQGAGGYTF.

V and J are TRBV6-1 and TRBJ1-2; 8 bases align to TRBD1. The germline V gene encodes CDR1 MNHNS and CDR2 SASEGT. The V gene end was trimmed by 7 bases and the J gene end by 8 bases; junction bases not matched to a gene: 15. The CDR3 sequence is 15 residues long. The CDR3 loop reads CASTSGTGGSRGYTF. CDR3 bases: TGTGCCAGCACCTCCGGGACAGGAGGATCGAGAGGCTACACCTTC.

V gene TRBV11-2 combines with J gene TRBJ1-4, with 9 bases matching TRBD1. J lost 7 bases, V lost 3 bases, and 9 bases had no gene match. Germline CDR1 SGHAT, CDR2 FQNNGV. This CDR3 has 16 amino acids. CDR3 sequence (DNA): TGTGCCAGCAGCTTTAGCTTGGGACAGGGAGGTGAAAAACTGTTTTTT. Amino acid sequence: CASSFSLGQGGEKLFF. The full variable domain, with the rest looked up from reference TRBV11-2 and TRBJ1-4, is EAGVAQSPRYKIIEKRQSVAFWCNPISGHATLYWYQQILGQGPKLLIQFQNNGVVDDSQLPKDRFSAERLKGVDSTLKIQPAKLEDSAVYLCASSFSLGQGGEKLFFGSGTQLSVL.

Only one count was recorded for this clone. The V gene is TRBV7-2, the J gene TRBJ1-2, with 7 bases that match TRBD1. Per germline, CDR1 SGHTA and CDR2 FQGNSA. This CDR3 has 16 residues. J was trimmed by 4 bases and V by 5 bases; bases with no gene match: 13. The CDR3 DNA is TGTGCCAGCAGCGGAGGTATACCAGGGGGGGGCTATGGCTACACCTTC. Translated, it gives CASSGGIPGGGYGYTF.

This chain links TRBV5-1 with TRBJ2-2, with unresolved D. V gave up 0 bases and J gave up 1 base, with 4 bases separating them. This CDR3 is built from 14 residues. CDR1 is SGHRS and CDR2 is YFSETQ in the germline V gene. CDR3 bases: TGCGCCAGCAGCTTGGATGGGAACACCGGGGAGCTGTTTTTT. This sequence encodes CASSLDGNTGELFF.

The chain employs TRBV2 and TRBJ1-2; TRBD1 aligns across 9 bases. The CDR3 loop spans 12 amino acids. Trimming cost V 6 bases and J 8 bases; bases outside gene matches: 4. Germline V gives CDR1 SNHLY, CDR2 FYNNEI. The CDR3: CASRGDREGYTF. CDR3 nucleotides: TGTGCCAGCAGGGGGGACAGGGAAGGCTACACCTTC. The whole variable domain, remainder taken from reference TRBV2 and TRBJ1-2, is EPEVTQTPSHQVTQMGQEVILRCVPISNHLYFYWYRQILGQKVEFLVSFYNNEISEKSEIFDDQFSVERPDGSNFTLKIRSTKLEDSAMYFCASRGDREGYTFGSGTRLTVV.

J is TRBJ2-3 and V is TRBV10-3, with 14 bases aligning to TRBD2. CDR1 and CDR2 (germline): ENHRY, SYGVKD. The V and J ends lost 10 bases and 5 bases, in that order; junction bases with no gene match: 8. The CDR3 runs to 15 residues. The CDR3 DNA follows: TGTGCCACCAGGACTAGCGGGGGGCCGGGAGATACGCAGTATTTT. Protein: CATRTSGGPGDTQYF.

This clone was found once. This chain joins TRBV12-5 and TRBJ1-3, with D possibly matching TRBD1 (6 bases). V shed 2 bases and J shed 2 bases, with 7 bases lying between them. The CDR3 sequence is 14 residues long. Germline V CDR1 and CDR2: LGHNT, FRNRAP. The CDR3 spells CASGLSGAGNTIYF. CDR3 DNA sequence: TGTGCTAGTGGTTTGTCAGGGGCTGGAAACACCATATATTTT.

This rearrangement joins TRBV9 to TRBJ1-2; a possible D gene is TRBD1 (5 bases). Trimming shortened V by 2 bases and J by 8 bases, and 22 bases separated the two germline ends. The CDR3 covers 16 residues. CDR1 SGDLS and CDR2 YYNGEE come from the germline V gene. The DNA for the CDR3 is TGTGCCAGCAGCGTGCCCTGGCAGGGAAGCCAATTCGGCTACACCTTC. Translated: CASSVPWQGSQFGYTF.

This chain uses TRBV5-1 with TRBJ2-3; unclear D gene. Germline CDR1 reads SGHRS; CDR2 reads YFSETQ. V was shortened by 1 base and J by 0 bases, with 12 bases between the two germline ends. The CDR3 is 16 amino acids. CDR3 sequence: CASSLFPITSTDTQYF. CDR3 in DNA: TGCGCCAGCAGCTTGTTTCCCATTACTAGCACAGATACGCAGTATTTT.

This clone occurred once. The chain employs TRBV6-4 and TRBJ1-1; no definite D call. Per the germline V gene, CDR1 is MRHNA and CDR2 is SNTAGT. The V end lost 3 bases, the J end lost 0 bases, and 5 bases lay between the germline ends. The CDR3 consists of 13 residues. CDR3 region: CASSEELNTEAFF. Here the CDR3 DNA reads TGTGCCAGCAGTGAGGAACTGAACACTGAAGCTTTCTTT.

V is TRBV11-1 and J is TRBJ2-4; D perhaps matches TRBD1 (6 bases). This CDR3 has 14 residues. Germline lookup yields CDR1 SGHAT and CDR2 FQDESV (reference sequence). Trimming removed 3 bases at V and 8 bases at J, with 14 bases between. CDR3 coding DNA: TGTGCCAGCAGCTTGGGGGCGGATGGCTACATTCAGTACTTC. Amino acid sequence: CASSLGADGYIQYF.